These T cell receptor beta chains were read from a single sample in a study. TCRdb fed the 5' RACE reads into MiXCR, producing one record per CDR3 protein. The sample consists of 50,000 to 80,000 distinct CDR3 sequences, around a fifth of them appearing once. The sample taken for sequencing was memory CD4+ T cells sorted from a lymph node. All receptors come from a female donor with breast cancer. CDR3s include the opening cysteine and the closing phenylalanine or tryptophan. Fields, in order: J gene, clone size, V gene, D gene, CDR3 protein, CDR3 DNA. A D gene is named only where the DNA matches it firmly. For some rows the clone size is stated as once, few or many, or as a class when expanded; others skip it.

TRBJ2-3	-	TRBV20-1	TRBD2	CSARPGLASGDTQYF	TGCAGTGCTAGACCGGGACTAGCTTCCGGAGATACGCAGTATTTT
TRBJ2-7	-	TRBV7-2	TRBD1	CASTMGQSTYEQYF	TGTGCCAGCACCATGGGACAGTCAACCTACGAGCAGTACTTC
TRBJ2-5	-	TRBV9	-	CASSVGRAQETQYF	TGTGCCAGCAGCGTAGGCAGGGCGCAGGAGACCCAGTACTTC
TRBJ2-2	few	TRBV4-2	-	CASSSEILGELFF	TGTGCCAGCAGTAGTGAGATACTTGGGGAGCTGTTTTTT
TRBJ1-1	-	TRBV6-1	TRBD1	CASSEATGGNTEAFF	TGTGCCAGCAGTGAAGCGACAGGGGGCAACACTGAAGCTTTCTTT
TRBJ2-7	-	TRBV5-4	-	CASSLQDYEQYF	TGTGCCAGCAGCTTGCAGGACTACGAGCAGTACTTC
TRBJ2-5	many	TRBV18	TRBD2	CASSPETSGETQYF	TGTGCCAGCTCACCCGAGACTAGCGGTGAGACCCAGTACTTC
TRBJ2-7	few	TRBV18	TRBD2	CASSPSGGASYEQYF	TGTGCCAGCTCCCCCTCGGGGGGGGCATCCTACGAGCAGTACTTC
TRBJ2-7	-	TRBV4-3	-	CAGSQDGLDPEQYF	TGCGCCGGCAGCCAAGACGGCCTGGACCCCGAGCAGTACTTC
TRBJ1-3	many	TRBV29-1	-	CSVLISGVTIYF	TGCAGCGTCCTCATCAGCGGTGTCACCATATATTTT
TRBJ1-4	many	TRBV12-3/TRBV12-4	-	CASSSLGKLFF	TGTGCCAGCAGCTCCCTGGGGAAACTGTTTTTT
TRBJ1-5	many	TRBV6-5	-	CASRGEGNQPQHF	TGTGCCAGCAGGGGAGAGGGCAATCAGCCCCAGCATTTT
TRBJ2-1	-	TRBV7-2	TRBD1	CASSLVARDSSSYNEQFF	TGTGCCAGCAGCTTAGTCGCCCGGGACAGTTCCTCCTACAATGAGCAGTTCTTC
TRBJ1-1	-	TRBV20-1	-	CSGDDDMGLSAFF	TGCAGTGGTGATGACGACATGGGTTTGTCTGCTTTCTTT
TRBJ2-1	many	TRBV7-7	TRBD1	CASSLGQGSYNEQFF	TGTGCTAGCAGCTTGGGACAGGGCTCCTACAATGAGCAGTTCTTC
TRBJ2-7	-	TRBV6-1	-	CASMTQGGGFEQYF	TGTGCCAGCATGACACAGGGAGGAGGATTCGAGCAGTACTTC
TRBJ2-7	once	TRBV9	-	CASSEGIRYEQYF	TGTGCCAGCAGCGAGGGAATCCGCTACGAGCAGTACTTC
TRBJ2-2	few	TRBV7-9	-	CASSPEWAGELFF	TGTGCCAGCAGCCCTGAGTGGGCCGGGGAGCTGTTTTTT
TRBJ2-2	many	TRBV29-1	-	CSVRASADTGELFF	TGCAGCGTGAGGGCTAGCGCCGACACCGGGGAGCTGTTTTTT
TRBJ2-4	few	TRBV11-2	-	CASSPIKGPLAKNIQYF	TGTGCCAGCAGTCCGATCAAGGGTCCGCTAGCCAAAAACATTCAGTACTTC
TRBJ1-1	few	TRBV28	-	CASIKPGGGSTEAFF	TGTGCCAGCATCAAACCCGGGGGCGGGAGCACTGAAGCTTTCTTT
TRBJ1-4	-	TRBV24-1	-	CATSLLQGLNEKLFF	TGTGCCACCAGCCTCCTTCAGGGACTTAATGAAAAACTGTTTTTT
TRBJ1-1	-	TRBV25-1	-	CASSVQWKAFF	TGTGCCAGCAGTGTACAATGGAAAGCTTTCTTT
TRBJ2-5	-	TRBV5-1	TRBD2	CATRGLAGETQYF	TGCGCCACCAGAGGACTAGCGGGAGAGACCCAGTACTTC
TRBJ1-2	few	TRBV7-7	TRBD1	CASSSWTGRGGYGYTF	TGTGCTAGCAGCTCGTGGACAGGGAGGGGAGGTTATGGCTACACCTTC
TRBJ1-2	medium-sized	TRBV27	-	CASSVDSANYGYTF	TGTGCCAGCAGCGTCGACAGCGCTAACTATGGCTACACCTTC